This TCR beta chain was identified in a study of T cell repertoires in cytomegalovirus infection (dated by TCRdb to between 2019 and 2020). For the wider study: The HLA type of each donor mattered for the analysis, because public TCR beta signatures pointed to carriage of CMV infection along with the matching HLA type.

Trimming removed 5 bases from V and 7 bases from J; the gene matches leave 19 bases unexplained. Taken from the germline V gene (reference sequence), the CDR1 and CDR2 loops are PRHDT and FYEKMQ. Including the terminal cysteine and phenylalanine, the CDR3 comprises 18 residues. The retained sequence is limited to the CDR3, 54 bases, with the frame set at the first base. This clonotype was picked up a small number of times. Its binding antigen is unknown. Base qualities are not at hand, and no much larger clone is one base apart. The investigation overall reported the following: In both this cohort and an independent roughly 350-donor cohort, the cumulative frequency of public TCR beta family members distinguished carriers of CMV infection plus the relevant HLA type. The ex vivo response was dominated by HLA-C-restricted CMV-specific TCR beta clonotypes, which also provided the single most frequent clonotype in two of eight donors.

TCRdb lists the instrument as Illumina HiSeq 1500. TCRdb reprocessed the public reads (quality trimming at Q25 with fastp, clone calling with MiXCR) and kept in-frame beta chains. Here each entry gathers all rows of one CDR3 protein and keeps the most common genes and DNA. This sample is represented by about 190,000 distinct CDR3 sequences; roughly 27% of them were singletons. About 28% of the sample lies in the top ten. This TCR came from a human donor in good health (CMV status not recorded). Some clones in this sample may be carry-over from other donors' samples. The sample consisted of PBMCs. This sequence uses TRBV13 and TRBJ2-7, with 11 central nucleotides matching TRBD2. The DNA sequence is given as TGTGCCAGCAGCGCCCGGCTAGCGGGGGGACTCTCGCAGAAAGAGCAGTACTTC. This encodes CASSARLAGGLSQKEQYF.